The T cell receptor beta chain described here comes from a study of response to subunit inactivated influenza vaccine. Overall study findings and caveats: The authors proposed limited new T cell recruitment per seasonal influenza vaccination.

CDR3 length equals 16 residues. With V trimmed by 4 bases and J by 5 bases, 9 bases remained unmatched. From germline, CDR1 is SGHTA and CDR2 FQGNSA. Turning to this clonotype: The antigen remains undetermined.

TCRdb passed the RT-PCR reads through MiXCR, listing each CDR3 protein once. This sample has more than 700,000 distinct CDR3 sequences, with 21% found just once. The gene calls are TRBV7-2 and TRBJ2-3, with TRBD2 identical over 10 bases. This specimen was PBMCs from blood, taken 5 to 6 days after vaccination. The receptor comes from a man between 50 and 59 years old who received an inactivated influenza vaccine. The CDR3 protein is CASSWVSGLAKDTQYF. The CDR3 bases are TGTGCCAGCAGCTGGGTGTCGGGACTAGCGAAAGATACGCAGTATTTT.